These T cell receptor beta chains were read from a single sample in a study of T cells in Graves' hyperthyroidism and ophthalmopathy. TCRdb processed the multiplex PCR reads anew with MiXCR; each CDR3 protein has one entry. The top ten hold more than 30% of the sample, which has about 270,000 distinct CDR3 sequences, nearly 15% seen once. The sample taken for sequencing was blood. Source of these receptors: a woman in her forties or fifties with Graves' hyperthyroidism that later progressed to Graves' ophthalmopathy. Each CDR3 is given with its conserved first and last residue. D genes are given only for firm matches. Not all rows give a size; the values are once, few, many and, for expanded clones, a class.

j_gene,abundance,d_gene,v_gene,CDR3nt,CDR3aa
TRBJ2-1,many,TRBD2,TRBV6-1,TGTGCCAGCAGTTACACTAGCGGGAGTCGTAACTCCTACAATGAGCAGTTCTTC,CASSYTSGSRNSYNEQFF
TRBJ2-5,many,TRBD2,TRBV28,TGTGCCAGCAGTTGGGGACTAGCGTACCAAGAGACCCAGTACTTC,CASSWGLAYQETQYF
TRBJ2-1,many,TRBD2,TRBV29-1,TGCAGCGTTGGTCCAGGGACTAGCGCCTACAATGAGCAGTTCTTC,CSVGPGTSAYNEQFF
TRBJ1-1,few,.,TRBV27,TGTGCCATCTTACAGGGAGGGAAAGCTTTCTTT,CAILQGGKAFF
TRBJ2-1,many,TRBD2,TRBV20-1,TGCAGTGCTAGAGGCCTGCGGGGGAGCTCCTACAATGAGCAGTTCTTC,CSARGLRGSSYNEQFF
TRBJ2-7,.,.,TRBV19,TGTGCCACCTCATACGAGGGATTCTACGAGCAGTACTTC,CATSYEGFYEQYF
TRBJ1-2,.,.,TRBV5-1,TGCGCCAGCAGCCTGGCAGACAGCCCCAGGGCCTTC,CASSLADSPRAF
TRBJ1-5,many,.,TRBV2,TGTGCCAGCATCCGACAGTACAATCAGCCCCAGCATTTT,CASIRQYNQPQHF
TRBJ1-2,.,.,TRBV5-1,TGCGCCAGCAGACGCCCAGCTAACTATGGCTACACCTTC,CASRRPANYGYTF
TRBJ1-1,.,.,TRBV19,TGTGCCAGTAGCAGCTCGCGGGCCGGGTACACTGAAGCTTTCTTT,CASSSSRAGYTEAFF
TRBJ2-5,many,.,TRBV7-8,TGTGCCAGCAGCCGTGGGCAGGGCCCTCAAGAGACCCAGTACTTC,CASSRGQGPQETQYF
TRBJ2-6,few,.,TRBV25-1,TGTGCCAGCAGCTCCGGGGTGAGGGGAGCAGGGGCCAACGTCCTGACTTTC,CASSSGVRGAGANVLTF
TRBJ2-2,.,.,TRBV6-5,TGTGCCAGCAGTCTCGAGGGTAGGCGGTTAGCCGGGGAGCTGTTTTTT,CASSLEGRRLAGELFF
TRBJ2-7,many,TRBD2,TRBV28,TGTGCCAGCAGCCTCGGGGGGACTAGCGGGATGCTAGAGCAGTACTTC,CASSLGGTSGMLEQYF
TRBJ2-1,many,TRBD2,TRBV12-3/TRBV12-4,TGTGCCAGCAAAGGGACTAGCGAATACAATGAGCAGTTCTTC,CASKGTSEYNEQFF
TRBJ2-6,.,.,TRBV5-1,TGCGCCAGCAGCTTGGACAGGGTCTGGGCCAACGTCCTGACTTTC,CASSLDRVWANVLTF
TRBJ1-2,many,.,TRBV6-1,TGTGCCAGCAGTGGCTCGAGACCAGCTAACTATGGCTACACCTTC,CASSGSRPANYGYTF
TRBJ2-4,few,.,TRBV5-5,TGTGCCAGCAGCTTGGTGGAGGGAAGCATTCAGTACTTC,CASSLVEGSIQYF
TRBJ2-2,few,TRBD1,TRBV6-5,TGTGCCAGCATCGACCGATATACAGGGACAGGGTTTTTGTCCGGGGAGCTGTTTTTT,CASIDRYTGTGFLSGELFF
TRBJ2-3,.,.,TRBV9,TGTGCCAGCAGCGTAGGAGGGGCGGGGAAGACAGATACGCAGTATTTT,CASSVGGAGKTDTQYF
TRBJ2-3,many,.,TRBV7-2,TGTGCCAGCAGCTTAGACCCCTCTCGAGGGAGTCGAGATACGCAGTATTTT,CASSLDPSRGSRDTQYF
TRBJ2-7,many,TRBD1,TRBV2,TGTGCCAGCAGTGAAATAGGGACAGGAACTTACGAGCAGTACTTC,CASSEIGTGTYEQYF
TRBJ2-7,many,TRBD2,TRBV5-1,TGCGCCAGCAGCTTTGCGACTAGCGGGAGACCCTACGAGCAGTACTTC,CASSFATSGRPYEQYF
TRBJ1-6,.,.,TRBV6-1,TGTGCCAGCAGACTACCCAGGGATGATTATAATTCACCCCTCCACTTT,CASRLPRDDYNSPLHF
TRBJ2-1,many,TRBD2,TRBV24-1,TGTGCCACCAGTGATTACCTAGCGGGGAGTGGGAATGAGCAGTTCTTC,CATSDYLAGSGNEQFF
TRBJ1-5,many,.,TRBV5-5,TGTGCCAGCAGCTTCGCGATAGGGGCCGACAATCAGCCCCAGCATTTT,CASSFAIGADNQPQHF
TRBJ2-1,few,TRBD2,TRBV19,TGTGCCAGTAGCCTAAAAAACCTATGGACTAGCGGGGTCCTTATTGAGCAGTTCTTC,CASSLKNLWTSGVLIEQFF
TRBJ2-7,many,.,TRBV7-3,TGTGCCGTCACCCCCCTCATCACCAAGAGCGAGCTTTCCGGCGAGCAGTACTTC,CAVTPLITKSELSGEQYF
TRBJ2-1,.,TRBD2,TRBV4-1,TGCGCCAGCAGCTTCTCCGGGACTAGCGGGATGAATGAGCAGTTCTTC,CASSFSGTSGMNEQFF
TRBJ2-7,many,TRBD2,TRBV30,TGTGCCTGGAGTGTACAATTCGTGAGACTAGCGGGCTCCTACGAGCAGTACTTC,CAWSVQFVRLAGSYEQYF
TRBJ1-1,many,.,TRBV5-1,TGCGCCAGCAGCTTTGGCCCAAGCGAGACTGAAGCTTTCTTT,CASSFGPSETEAFF
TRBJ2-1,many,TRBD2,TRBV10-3,TGTGCCATCAGTGAGTGGATTACTAGCGGGGGTAGCTCCTACAATGAGCAGTTCTTC,CAISEWITSGGSSYNEQFF
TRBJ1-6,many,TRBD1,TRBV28,TGTGCCAGCAGTTTGCCGACAGGGGGAGATTCACCCCTCCACTTT,CASSLPTGGDSPLHF
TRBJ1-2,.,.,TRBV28,TGTGCCAGCAGTTTTCGATTGGCAGTCGGTGGCTACACCTTC,CASSFRLAVGGYTF
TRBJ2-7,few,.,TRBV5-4,TGTGCCAGCAGCTTTGGACTGGTAGGACAAGATGCCGAGCAGTACTTC,CASSFGLVGQDAEQYF
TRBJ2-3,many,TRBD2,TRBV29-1,TGCAGCGTTCGGGGGAGGGGAACAGATACGCAGTATTTT,CSVRGRGTDTQYF
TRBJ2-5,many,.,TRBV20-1,TGCAGTGCAATAGCCCCCCCTAGCGAGTACCAAGAGACCCAGTACTTC,CSAIAPPSEYQETQYF
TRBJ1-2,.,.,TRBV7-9,TGTGCCAGCACCCAAATTAACTTAGGCTACACCTTC,CASTQINLGYTF
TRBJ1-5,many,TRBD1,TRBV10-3,TGTGCCATCAGTGAGTCGCGCAGGGGGCTTGGTATTCAGCCCCAGCATTTT,CAISESRRGLGIQPQHF
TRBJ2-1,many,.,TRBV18,TGTGCCAGCTCACCTTTTTCAGGAGTTGGGAATGAGCAGTTCTTC,CASSPFSGVGNEQFF
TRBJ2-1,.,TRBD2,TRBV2,TGTGCCAGCAGTGTGGGCGGGAGGGCCAATGAGCAGTTCTTC,CASSVGGRANEQFF
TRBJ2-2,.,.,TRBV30,TGTGCCTGGAGTGTGATGGCCGGGGAGCTGTTTTTT,CAWSVMAGELFF
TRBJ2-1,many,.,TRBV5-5,TGTGCCAGCAGTCTAAATGTGGGATCGGGAAATGAGCAGTTCTTC,CASSLNVGSGNEQFF
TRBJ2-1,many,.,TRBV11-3,TGTGCCAGCAGCTTAGGGGGCGCAAGGCGTGAGCAGTTCTTC,CASSLGGARREQFF
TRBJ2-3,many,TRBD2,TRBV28,TGTGCCAGCACCCCTGGGCTAGCGGGAGCAGATACGCAGTATTTT,CASTPGLAGADTQYF
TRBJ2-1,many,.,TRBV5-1,TGCGCCAGCAGCGTAGGGGGAAATGAGCAGTTCTTC,CASSVGGNEQFF
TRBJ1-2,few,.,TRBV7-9,TGTGCCAGCAGCCCGAGGACACCACTCCGTAACTATGGCTACACCTTC,CASSPRTPLRNYGYTF
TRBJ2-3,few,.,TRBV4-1,TGCGCCAGCAGCCAAGATCGGGCGCAGGGCCGCACAGATACGCAGTATTTT,CASSQDRAQGRTDTQYF
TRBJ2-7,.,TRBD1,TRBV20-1,TGCAGTGCAGAAGACCGGGACAGGGGGCTAGACGAGCAGTACTTC,CSAEDRDRGLDEQYF
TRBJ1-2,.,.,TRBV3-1,TGTGCCAGCAGCCATCTTACTGGCTACACCTTC,CASSHLTGYTF
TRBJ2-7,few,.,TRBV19,TGTGCCACCCGCATAGGGGCGGGATCCGCCTACGAGCAGTACTTC,CATRIGAGSAYEQYF
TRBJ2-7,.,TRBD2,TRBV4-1,TGCGCCAGCAGCCAGCCCACTAGCGGAATAACCTACGAGCAGTACTTC,CASSQPTSGITYEQYF
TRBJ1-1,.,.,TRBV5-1,TGCGCCAGCAGGTATGAGGCCCGTATGGTGACTGAAGCTTTCTTT,CASRYEARMVTEAFF
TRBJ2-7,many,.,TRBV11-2,TGTGCCAGCAGCTTAGCACTAGCTAGGCAGTACTTC,CASSLALARQYF
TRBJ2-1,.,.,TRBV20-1,TGCAGTGCTTCTCCCCAACTTGAAACGCGGTCGTTCTTC,CSASPQLETRSFF